These 26 T cell receptor beta chains share one sample of origin, sequenced in a study of spatial heterogeneity in lung cancer. The time point is: sample taken at primary tumor resection. Sequencing of whole RNA from tumor, nontumor lung or frozen PBMC involved no sorting. From the 5' RACE reads, TCRdb called clonotypes with MiXCR, one entry per CDR3 protein. The repertoire consists of some 29,000 distinct CDR3 sequences, with roughly 8.4% occurring once and the leading ten covering 35% to 40%. The material sequenced was PBMCs, taken at surgery. The receptors derive from a female donor with early-stage non-small cell lung cancer.

This clonotype was seen ten or more times. This chain links TRBV4-2 with TRBJ2-5; a possible D gene is TRBD1 (5 bases). The V end was cut by 2 bases, the J end by 3 bases, with 7 bases between. The length of the CDR3 is 13 residues. CDR1 is LGHNA, CDR2 YNFKEQ, per germline. The CDR3 loop reads CASSQWGEETQYF. CDR3 nucleotide sequence: TGTGCCAGCAGCCAATGGGGCGAAGAGACCCAGTACTTC.

This clonotype has a count of ten or more. The V and J genes are TRBV5-6 and TRBJ2-1; tentatively, D is TRBD2 (6 bases). Germline-derived CDR1 and CDR2 are SGHDT and YYEEEE. This CDR3 comprises 17 residues. V was pared by 0 bases and J by 2 bases, with 15 bases between. This CDR3 reads CASSLGARLVPYNEQFF. The CDR3 DNA follows: TGTGCCAGCAGCTTGGGGGCTAGACTAGTCCCCTACAATGAGCAGTTCTTC.

This clonotype was recorded at least ten times. The chain recombines TRBV12-3 or TRBV12-4 with TRBJ1-6; D ambiguous. V was clipped by 3 bases and J by 7 bases, with 4 bases between them. There are 12 residues in the CDR3. CDR3 coding DNA: TGTGCCAGCAGTTTTTGGAATTCACCCCTCCACTTT. Amino acid sequence: CASSFWNSPLHF.

This clonotype was detected many times. The rearrangement uses TRBV11-2 and TRBJ2-1, with TRBD2 matching over 12 bases. V dropped 5 bases and J dropped 9; count of bases not matched to a gene: 8. The CDR3 spans 15 residues. CDR1 and CDR2 (germline): SGHAT, FQNNGV. The CDR3 loop is CASSLLAGGPVEQFF. CDR3 coding DNA: TGTGCCAGCAGCCTTCTAGCGGGAGGGCCTGTTGAGCAGTTCTTC.

The DNA of the CDR3 is TGTGCCAGCAGCTTAGCAAGGTTGGGGACCAATGAGCAGTTCTTC. As protein: CASSLARLGTNEQFF. V is TRBV7-9 and J is TRBJ2-1; D is perhaps TRBD1 or TRBD2 (5 bases each). V was clipped by 0 bases and J by 6 bases, with 12 bases between them. In germline, CDR1 is SEHNR, CDR2 FQNEAQ (reference sequence). The CDR3 covers 15 residues. The variable domain in full, with the rest retrieved from reference TRBV7-9 and TRBJ2-1, is DTGVSQNPRHKITKRGQNVTFRCDPISEHNRLYWYRQTLGQGPEFLTYFQNEAQLEKSRLLSDRFSAERPKGSFSTLEIQRTEQGDSAMYLCASSLARLGTNEQFFGPGTRLTVL.

This clonotype was seen only a few times. This rearrangement joins TRBV2 to TRBJ1-5; 8 bases agree with TRBD1. This CDR3 comprises 14 residues. V was clipped by 4 bases and J by 5 bases; unmatched bases: 4. Germline assignment: CDR1 SNHLY and CDR2 FYNNEI. CDR3 sequence: CASSVRTGYQPQHF. CDR3 nucleotide sequence: TGTGCCAGCAGTGTACGGACAGGGTATCAGCCCCAGCATTTT.

This clonotype turned up a few times. This chain uses TRBV19 with TRBJ1-2, with TRBD1 matching over 9 bases. Germline V gene sequence: CDR1 LNHDA, CDR2 SQIVND (reference sequence). There are 14 residues in the CDR3. The junction had 4 bases not matched to a gene; V was cut back by 5 bases and J by 3 bases. The DNA of the CDR3 is TGTGCCAGTAGTGGGCGGACAGGGGACTATGGCTACACCTTC. Encoded protein: CASSGRTGDYGYTF.

This clonotype has at least ten counts. The CDR3 sequence is CSVNRGPGGTEAFF. The CDR3 DNA follows: TGCAGCGTTAACAGGGGGCCGGGGGGCACTGAAGCTTTCTTT. The rearrangement uses TRBV29-1 and TRBJ1-1; 9 bases fit TRBD1. Trimming took 5 bases from V and 4 from J; bases not matched to a gene: 8. The CDR3 runs 14 residues. The germline V gene encodes CDR1 SQVTM and CDR2 ANQGSEA.

Ten or more counts support this clonotype. This chain connects TRBV5-1 to TRBJ2-1, with TRBD2 identical over 13 bases. V lost 2 bases and J lost 2; bases outside the gene matches: 4. The CDR3 consists of 17 residues. From germline, CDR1 is SGHRS and CDR2 YFSETQ. CDR3 bases: TGCGCCAGCAGCTTCGGACTAGCGGGAGAAGCCTACAATGAGCAGTTCTTC. Its protein product is CASSFGLAGEAYNEQFF.

This clonotype has a count of ten or more. V and J are TRBV9 and TRBJ2-5; possible D gene TRBD2, 5 bases. Germline CDR1 reads SGDLS; CDR2 reads YYNGEE. Trimming cost V 2 bases and J 5 bases, with 10 bases left between them. CDR3 length: 13 residues. The DNA of the CDR3 is TGTGCCAGCAGCGTTGTGGGAGCGGAGACCCAGTACTTC. Residues: CASSVVGAETQYF.

The table lists this clonotype with many counts. This sequence joins TRBV28 and TRBJ1-2, with TRBD1 matching 8 bases. CDR3 size: 15 residues. The J segment lost 8 bases and the V segment lost 1 base, leaving 9 bases of the junction unmatched. Germline V gives CDR1 MDHEN, CDR2 SYDVKM. The CDR3 spells CASSLFRTGPIGYTF. CDR3 nucleotide sequence: TGTGCCAGCAGTTTATTTAGGACAGGGCCGATCGGCTACACCTTC.

The sample holds a few counts of this clonotype. The V call is TRBV4-1, the J call TRBJ2-1; D possibly corresponds to TRBD2 (5 bases). The length of the CDR3 is 14 residues. CDR1 is MGHRA, CDR2 YSYEKL, per germline. V was shortened by 3 bases and J by 4 bases, with 10 bases between the two germline ends. The CDR3 reads CASSQAGNYNEQFF. DNA for the CDR3: TGCGCCAGCAGCCAGGCCGGGAATTACAATGAGCAGTTCTTC.

This clonotype was counted ten times or more. The rearrangement links TRBV20-1 to TRBJ2-1; D is unclear. Trimming cost V 4 bases and J 0 bases, with 19 bases left between them. The CDR3 consists of 17 residues. The germline gives CDR1 DFQATT, CDR2 SNEGSKA (reference sequence). This chain's CDR3 is CSATAPPVASSYNEQFF. The CDR3 bases are TGCAGTGCTACAGCCCCACCCGTGGCCAGCTCCTACAATGAGCAGTTCTTC.

Many counts were recorded for this clonotype. This chain joins TRBV12-3 or TRBV12-4 and TRBJ2-4; TRBD1 might be the D (6 bases). The CDR3 is 14 residues long. The V gene lost 2 bases and the J gene lost 8 bases, with 13 bases spanning the gap. In nucleotides, the CDR3 is TGTGCCAGCAGTTTACCAAACAGGGTGGACATTCAGTACTTC. Amino acid sequence: CASSLPNRVDIQYF.

The table lists this clonotype with many counts. The chain links TRBV24-1 to TRBJ2-1; TRBD2 matches 11 bases. V lost 5 bases to trimming and J lost 7 bases; unmatched junction nucleotides: 6. In germline, CDR1 is KGHDR, CDR2 SFDVKD. CDR3 length: 15 amino acids. The CDR3 is CATSGWTSGFNEQFF. For the CDR3, the DNA is TGTGCCACCAGTGGATGGACTAGCGGGTTTAATGAGCAGTTCTTC.

This clonotype was seen at least ten times. V is TRBV7-2 and J is TRBJ2-7; 9 bases match TRBD1. This CDR3 spans 16 amino acids. Germline V lookup: CDR1 SGHTA, CDR2 FQGNSA. V gave up 1 base and J gave up 2 bases; unmatched junction bases: 6. The CDR3 here is CASSLVRDRDAYEQYV. The CDR3 DNA is TGTGCCAGCAGCTTAGTCAGGGACAGGGATGCCTACGAGCAGTACGTC.

A remark on this clonotype: A clone one base away is much larger, so this may be a read error. CDR3 nucleotides: TGCAGCGTTATCGATGGCGGGGTAACCACAGATACGCAGTATTTT. Protein product: CSVIDGGVTTDTQYF. This chain uses TRBV29-1 with TRBJ2-3; weak D call: TRBD2 (6 bases). The CDR3 has 15 amino acids. Germline V lookup: CDR1 SQVTM, CDR2 ANQGSEA. Trimming cost V 5 bases and J 2 bases, with 17 bases left between them.

This clonotype was seen ten or more times. V and J are TRBV7-9 and TRBJ2-7; D remains ambiguous. The CDR3 has 14 amino acids. With 5 bases removed from V and 3 bases from J, the gap between germline ends came to 14 bases. Germline V CDR1 and CDR2: SEHNR, FQNEAQ (reference sequence). CDR3 loop: CASSHPPEVYEQYV. The DNA for the CDR3 is TGTGCCAGCAGCCACCCCCCTGAAGTCTACGAGCAGTACGTC.

This clonotype came up a few times. The V gene is TRBV28, the J gene TRBJ2-7; a possible D gene is TRBD2 (5 bases). Trimming took 6 bases from V and 0 from J, leaving 12 bases between them. The CDR3 has 14 residues. Looked up from germline, CDR1 is MDHEN and CDR2 is SYDVKM. CDR3 sequence: CASSLARSSYEQYF. Written as DNA, the CDR3 is TGTGCCAGCAGCCTAGCACGATCCTCCTACGAGCAGTACTTC.

The chain employs TRBV4-3 and TRBJ2-2; 10 bases line up with TRBD2. Trimming at V came to 1 base and at J to 4 bases, leaving 3 bases not matched to a gene. The CDR3 covers 16 residues. The germline CDR1 and CDR2 sequences are LGHNA and YSLEER. The DNA of the CDR3 is TGCGCCAGCAGCCAAGGACTAGCGGGCCTCACCGGGGAGCTGTTTTTT. Residues: CASSQGLAGLTGELFF.

There are a few counts of this clonotype. The chain links TRBV6-6 to TRBJ2-1; 7 bases match TRBD2. CDR3 length equals 16 residues. Germline CDR1 is MNHNY and CDR2 is SVGAGI (reference sequence). The V and J ends lost 0 bases and 2 bases, in that order; junction bases with no gene match: 4. In DNA, the CDR3 is TGTGCCAGCAGTTACTCCCTAGCGGCCACCTACAATGAGCAGTTCTTC. Translating gives CASSYSLAATYNEQFF.

The sample holds many counts of this clonotype. J is TRBJ2-7 and V is TRBV2; 7 bases align to TRBD1. Germline V lookup: CDR1 SNHLY, CDR2 FYNNEI. This CDR3 is 12 amino acids long. With 2 bases clipped from V and 8 bases from J, the junction kept 3 bases outside the gene matches. The CDR3 sequence: CASSETGAKQYF. The DNA of the CDR3 is TGTGCCAGCAGTGAAACAGGGGCCAAGCAGTACTTC.

The V gene is TRBV4-1, the J gene TRBJ2-5, with 8 bases lining up with TRBD2. V lost 3 bases, J lost 11 bases, and 11 bases stayed unmatched. CDR1 MGHRA and CDR2 YSYEKL come from the germline V gene. The length of the CDR3 is 14 residues. The CDR3 is CASSQSGLASNQYF. The CDR3 DNA reads TGCGCCAGCAGCCAGTCCGGACTAGCTTCAAATCAGTACTTC.

The chain combines TRBV2 with TRBJ1-5; D ambiguous. Per germline, CDR1 SNHLY and CDR2 FYNNEI. Trimming left V 6 bases short and J 5 bases short, with 11 bases between. The CDR3 sequence is 13 residues long. The DNA for the CDR3 is TGTGCCAGCAGGGTAGGGCCCGATCAGCCCCAGCATTTT. Amino acids: CASRVGPDQPQHF.

This clonotype has just a few counts. The J gene is TRBJ2-3, the V gene TRBV7-9; 7 nucleotides line up with TRBD2. V trimming: 3 bases; J trimming: 4 bases; junction bases outside the gene matches: 13. CDR1 is SEHNR, CDR2 FQNEAQ, per germline (reference sequence). The CDR3 is 17 amino acids. CDR3 sequence (DNA): TGTGCCAGCAGCTTGGGAGGGAGGGCGAACATAGCAGATACGCAGTATTTT. Its protein product is CASSLGGRANIADTQYF.

This clonotype showed up just a few times. The J gene is TRBJ2-7, the V gene TRBV7-9; possible D gene TRBD1, 5 bases. Germline lookup yields CDR1 SEHNR and CDR2 FQNEAQ (reference sequence). The germline V and J ends were trimmed by 5 bases and 0 bases, with 8 bases remaining between them. The CDR3 totals 13 residues. CDR3 region: CASSQGSSYEQYF. CDR3 in DNA: TGTGCCAGCAGCCAGGGTAGCTCCTACGAGCAGTACTTC. Full variable domain (rest looked up from reference TRBV7-9 and TRBJ2-7): DTGVSQNPRHKITKRGQNVTFRCDPISEHNRLYWYRQTLGQGPEFLTYFQNEAQLEKSRLLSDRFSAERPKGSFSTLEIQRTEQGDSAMYLCASSQGSSYEQYFGPGTRLTVT.